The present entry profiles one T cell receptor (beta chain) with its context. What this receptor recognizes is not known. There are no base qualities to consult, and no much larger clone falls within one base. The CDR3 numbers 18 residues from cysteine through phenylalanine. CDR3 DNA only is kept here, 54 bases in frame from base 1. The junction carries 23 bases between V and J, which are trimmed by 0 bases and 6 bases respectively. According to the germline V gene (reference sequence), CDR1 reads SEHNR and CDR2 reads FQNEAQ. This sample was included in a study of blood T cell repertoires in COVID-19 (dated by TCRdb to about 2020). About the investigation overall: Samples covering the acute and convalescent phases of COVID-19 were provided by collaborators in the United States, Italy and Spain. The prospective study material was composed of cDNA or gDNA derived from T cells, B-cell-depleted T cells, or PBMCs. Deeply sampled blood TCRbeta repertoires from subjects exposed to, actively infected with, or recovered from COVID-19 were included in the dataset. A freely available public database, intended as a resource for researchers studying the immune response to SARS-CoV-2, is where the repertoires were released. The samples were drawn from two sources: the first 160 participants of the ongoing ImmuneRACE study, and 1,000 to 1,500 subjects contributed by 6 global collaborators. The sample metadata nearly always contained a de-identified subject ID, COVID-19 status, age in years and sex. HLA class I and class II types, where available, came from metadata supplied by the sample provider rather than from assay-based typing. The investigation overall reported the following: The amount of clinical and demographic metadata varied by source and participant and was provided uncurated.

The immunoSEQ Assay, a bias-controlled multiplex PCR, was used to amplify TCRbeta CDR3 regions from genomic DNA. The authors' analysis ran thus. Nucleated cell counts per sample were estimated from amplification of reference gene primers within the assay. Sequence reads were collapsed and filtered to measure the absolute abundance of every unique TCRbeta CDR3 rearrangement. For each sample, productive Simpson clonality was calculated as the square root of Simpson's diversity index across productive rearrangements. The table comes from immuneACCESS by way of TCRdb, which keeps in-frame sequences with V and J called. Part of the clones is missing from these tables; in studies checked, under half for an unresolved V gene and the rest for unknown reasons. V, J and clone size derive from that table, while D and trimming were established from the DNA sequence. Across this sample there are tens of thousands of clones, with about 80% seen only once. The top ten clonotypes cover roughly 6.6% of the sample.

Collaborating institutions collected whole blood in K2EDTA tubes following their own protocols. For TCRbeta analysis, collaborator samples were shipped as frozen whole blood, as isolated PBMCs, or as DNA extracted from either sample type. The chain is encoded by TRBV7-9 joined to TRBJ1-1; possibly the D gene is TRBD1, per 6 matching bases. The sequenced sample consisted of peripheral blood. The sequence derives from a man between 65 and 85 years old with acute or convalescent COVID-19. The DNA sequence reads TGTGCCAGCAGCTTAGCGCCGCCTGGAAGGGGCGGACAGTCTGAAGCTTTCTTT. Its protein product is CASSLAPPGRGGQSEAFF.